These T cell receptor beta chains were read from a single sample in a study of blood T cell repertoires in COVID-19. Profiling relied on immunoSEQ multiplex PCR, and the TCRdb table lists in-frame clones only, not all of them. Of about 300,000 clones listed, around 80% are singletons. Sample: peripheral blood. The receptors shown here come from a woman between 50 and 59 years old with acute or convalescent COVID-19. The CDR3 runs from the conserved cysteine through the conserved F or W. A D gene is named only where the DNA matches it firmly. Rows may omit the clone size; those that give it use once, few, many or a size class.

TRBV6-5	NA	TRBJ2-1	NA	TGTGCCAGCAGTCCTGGCTTCGGGGACAATGAGCAGTTCTTC	CASSPGFGDNEQFF
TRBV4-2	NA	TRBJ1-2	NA	TGTGCCAGCAGCCAAGAAGGCGGGTCCTATGGCTACACCTTC	CASSQEGGSYGYTF
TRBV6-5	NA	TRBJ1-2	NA	TGTGCCAGCAGCGAGACAGATGGCTATGGCTACACCTTC	CASSETDGYGYTF
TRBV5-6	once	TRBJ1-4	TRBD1	TGTGCCAGCAGCACAGGGGGCGCCCGTGAAAAACTGTTTTTT	CASSTGGAREKLFF
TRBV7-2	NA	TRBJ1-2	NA	TGTGCCAGCAGCTTAGGGGGGCTGGGCTATGGCTACACCTTC	CASSLGGLGYGYTF
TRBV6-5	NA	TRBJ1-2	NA	TGTGCCAGCCACCTCGGGGGGAGCTTCAACTATGGCTACACCTTC	CASHLGGSFNYGYTF
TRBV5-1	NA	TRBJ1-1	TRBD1	TGCGCCAGCAGCAGGGACAGGGGGAACACTGAAGCTTTCTTT	CASSRDRGNTEAFF
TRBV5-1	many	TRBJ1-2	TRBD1	TGCGCCAGCAGCCCCTCGACAGGGGAGGTTGGGGGCTACACCTTC	CASSPSTGEVGGYTF
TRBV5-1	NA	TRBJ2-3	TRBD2	TGCGCCAGCAGCTTGGGTCTAGCGGTGAGCACAGATACGCAGTATTTT	CASSLGLAVSTDTQYF
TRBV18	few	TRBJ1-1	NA	TGTGCCAGCTCAACCCTCCGGGACACTGAAGCTTTCTTT	CASSTLRDTEAFF
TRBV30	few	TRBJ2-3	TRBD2	TGTGCCTGGGATCCCACTAGCGGGGGCGATACAGATACGCAGTATTTT	CAWDPTSGGDTDTQYF
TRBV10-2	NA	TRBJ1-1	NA	TGCGCCAGCTCGGTGGCGGGGAACACTGAAGCTTTCTTT	CASSVAGNTEAFF
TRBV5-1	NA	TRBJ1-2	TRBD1	TGCGCCAGCAGCTTGGGGACAGGGGACGGCTACACCTTC	CASSLGTGDGYTF
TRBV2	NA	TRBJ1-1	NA	TGTGCCAGCCCCGGGGGGCCTCTGAACACTGAAGCTTTCTTT	CASPGGPLNTEAFF
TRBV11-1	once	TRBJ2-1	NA	TGTGCCAGCAGCCAATTCGGTGAGTGGAATGAGCAGTTCTTC	CASSQFGEWNEQFF
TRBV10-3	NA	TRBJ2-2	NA	TGTGCCATCAGTGGTCGGGACTCATCGAACACCGGGGAGCTGTTTTTT	CAISGRDSSNTGELFF
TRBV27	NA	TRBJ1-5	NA	TGTGCCAGCAGTTTATCGGGTCAGTTGAGGGGGATCGGACAGCCCCAGCATTTT	CASSLSGQLRGIGQPQHF
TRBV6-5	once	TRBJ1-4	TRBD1	TGTGCCAGCGCCGGACAGGTGTTTAATGAAAAACTGTTTTTT	CASAGQVFNEKLFF
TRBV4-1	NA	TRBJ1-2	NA	TGCGCCAGCAGCCAAGCCACAGGATATGGCTACACCTTC	CASSQATGYGYTF
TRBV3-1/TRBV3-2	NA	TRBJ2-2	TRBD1	TGTGCCAGCAGCCCACCCAGTGGACAGGATCCGAACACCGGGGAGCTGTTTTTT	CASSPPSGQDPNTGELFF